The 23 T cell receptor beta chains reported below all come from one sample, sequenced in a study of T-cell reconstitution after alpha-beta-depleted transplantation in children. Unique molecular identifiers were incorporated when the TCRbeta library was constructed. From the PCR reads, TCRdb called clonotypes with MiXCR, one entry per CDR3 protein. The profile shows about 150,000 distinct CDR3 sequences, roughly 9% of them singletons. Here the sequenced sample was PBMCs, mostly from graft donor cells, taken 180 days after TCRalphabeta/CD19-depleted stem cell transplant. Receptors originate from a female patient between 2 and 10 years old who had a stem cell transplant for congenital amegakaryocytic thrombocytopenia, so the T cells may come from the graft donor.

This sequence joins TRBV10-3 and TRBJ2-1; 8 bases map to TRBD2. CDR3 length: 13 amino acids. V lost 4 bases to trimming and J lost 7 bases; unmatched junction nucleotides: 3. CDR1 is ENHRY and CDR2 is SYGVKD in the germline V gene. CDR3 region: CAISGPGGNEQFF. The DNA of the CDR3 is TGTGCCATCAGTGGGCCGGGAGGGAATGAGCAGTTCTTC.

This clonotype showed up many times. This chain links TRBV5-1 with TRBJ2-3; 12 nucleotides align to TRBD2. V lost 3 bases, J lost 5 bases, and 7 bases stayed unmatched. The CDR3 has 16 amino acids. Germline-derived CDR1 and CDR2 are SGHRS and YFSETQ. In nucleotides, the CDR3 is TGCGCCAGCAGCTCGATGACTAGCGGGGGTTTAGATACGCAGTATTTT. It codes for CASSSMTSGGLDTQYF.

The chain employs TRBV20-1 and TRBJ2-2, with 7 bases matching TRBD1. This CDR3 is built from 14 residues. Trimming cost V 3 bases and J 5 bases; bases outside gene matches: 6. Germline V gene sequence: CDR1 DFQATT, CDR2 SNEGSKA (reference sequence). CDR3 protein: CSASKTGWTGELFF. For the CDR3, the DNA is TGCAGTGCTAGCAAGACAGGGTGGACCGGGGAGCTGTTTTTT.

Many counts were recorded for this clonotype. This chain connects TRBV29-1 to TRBJ1-1; 9 bases align to TRBD1. The germline V gene has CDR1 SQVTM and CDR2 ANQGSEA. The junction had 6 bases not matched to a gene; V was cut back by 6 bases and J by 1 base. There are 14 residues in the CDR3. The DNA for the CDR3 is TGCAGCGTCCTAGTGACAGGGGGGAACACTGAAGCTTTCTTT. Its translation: CSVLVTGGNTEAFF.

The genes are TRBV4-1 and TRBJ2-4; no clear D. The CDR3 sequence is 17 residues long. V lost 4 bases and J lost 2, with 18 bases in between. Germline CDR1 is MGHRA and CDR2 is YSYEKL. The CDR3 DNA sequence: TGCGCCAGCAGCCTGGAAAGGCCAGGACCAACCAAAAACATTCAGTACTTC. Translation: CASSLERPGPTKNIQYF.

This clonotype came up many times. The chain recombines TRBV12-3 or TRBV12-4 with TRBJ2-5, with 10 nucleotides matching TRBD2. The junction had 15 bases not matched to a gene; V was cut back by 6 bases and J by 5 bases. The CDR3 spans 17 residues. The CDR3 sequence: CASSLGRSSTSGETQYF. The DNA for the CDR3 is TGTGCCAGCAGCTTGGGCCGGTCGTCGACTAGCGGGGAGACCCAGTACTTC.

A note on this clonotype: A much larger clonotype is one base distant, so this may be a read error. The genes are TRBV7-2 and TRBJ1-2; D ambiguous. The CDR3 runs 14 residues. The V gene's germline CDR1 is SGHTA and CDR2 FQGNSA. The CDR3 DNA follows: TGTGCCAGCAGCCCTTCGGGCAGTTCCTATGGCTGCACCTTC. Amino acids: CASSPSGSSYGCTF.

This clonotype was recorded at least ten times. This sequence joins TRBV12-3 or TRBV12-4 and TRBJ1-3; D gene uncertain. V lost 7 bases and J 0 bases, leaving 13 bases between the germline ends. CDR3 length equals 15 residues. CDR3 in amino acids: CASTPPVISGNTIYF. As DNA, the CDR3 is TGTGCCAGCACTCCCCCAGTAATCTCTGGAAACACCATATATTTT.

This clonotype was seen only a few times. The chain uses TRBV6-5 and TRBJ2-3; 9 bases are a match to TRBD2. Trimming at V came to 0 bases and at J to 3 bases, leaving 7 bases not matched to a gene. From germline, CDR1 is MNHEY and CDR2 SVGAGI. The CDR3 covers 17 residues. CDR3 nucleotide sequence: TGTGCCAGCAGTTACTCCTGGGCTAGCGGGGATACAGATACGCAGTATTTT. The encoded protein is CASSYSWASGDTDTQYF.

This clonotype was detected many times. The genes are TRBV3-1 and TRBJ2-7; no clear D gene. The V and J ends lost 4 bases and 4 bases respectively, with 14 bases between them. Germline V gene sequence: CDR1 LGHDT, CDR2 YNNKEL (reference sequence). There are 14 residues in the CDR3. As DNA, the CDR3 is TGTGCCAGCAGCCCCTCAGACGGCTCTTACGAGCAGTACTTC. It translates to CASSPSDGSYEQYF.

This clonotype was found many times. V and J are TRBV6-5 and TRBJ2-1, with D perhaps TRBD1 or TRBD2 (6 bases each). V was shortened by 7 bases and J by 8 bases, with 18 bases between the two germline ends. Germline CDR1 is MNHEY and CDR2 is SVGAGI. The CDR3 is 14 residues long. CDR3 residues: CASKVYSGADEQFF. DNA for the CDR3: TGTGCCAGCAAGGTATATTCGGGGGCGGATGAGCAGTTCTTC.

The chain employs TRBV12-3 or TRBV12-4 and TRBJ2-2, with 8 bases matching TRBD1. V was pared by 5 bases and J by 7 bases, with 3 bases of the junction left unmatched. The CDR3 is 13 amino acids. The CDR3 spells CASSHGTGGELFF. The CDR3 coding sequence is TGTGCCAGCAGTCACGGGACAGGCGGGGAGCTGTTTTTT.

Remarks on this clonotype: Given a much more abundant clone one base away, this may be a read error. This chain uses TRBV14 with TRBJ2-2; no clear D gene. In germline, CDR1 is SGHDN, CDR2 FVKESK. This CDR3 is 14 amino acids long. V gave up 2 bases and J gave up 5 bases, with 9 bases separating them. The CDR3: CASSQHTFTGELFF. The DNA for the CDR3 is TGTGCCAGCAGCCAACATACGTTTACCGGGGAGCTGTTTTTT.

There are a few counts of this clonotype. The rearrangement uses TRBV15 and TRBJ2-7; 8 nucleotides align to TRBD1. The V gene's germline CDR1 is LNHNV and CDR2 YYDKDF (reference sequence). Unmatched junction bases numbered 7, after V lost 2 bases and J lost 4 bases. The CDR3 length is 15 residues. CDR3 coding DNA: TGTGCCACCAGCAGATCCGGGACAGGCTTATACGAGCAGTACTTC. Translation: CATSRSGTGLYEQYF.

Many counts were recorded for this clonotype. V usage is TRBV11-2 and J usage is TRBJ2-3; D is undetermined. Germline V lookup: CDR1 SGHAT, CDR2 FQNNGV. The V and J ends lost 4 bases and 10 bases respectively, with 15 bases between them. The CDR3 loop spans 13 amino acids. The chain's CDR3 is CASSSSTPGSQYF. DNA for the CDR3: TGTGCCAGCAGCTCCTCGACTCCTGGTTCGCAGTATTTT.

Ten or more counts support this clonotype. The genes are TRBV19 and TRBJ2-7, with 9 bases fitting TRBD1. Unmatched junction bases numbered 7, after V lost 4 bases and J lost 6 bases. Per germline, CDR1 LNHDA and CDR2 SQIVND (reference sequence). The CDR3 spans 14 residues. For the CDR3, the DNA is TGTGCCAGTAGTACGGGACAGGGTGTCGTCGAGCAGTACTTC. It encodes CASSTGQGVVEQYF. Full variable domain (remainder filled in from reference TRBV19 and TRBJ2-7): DGGITQSPKYLFRKEGQNVTLSCEQNLNHDAMYWYRQDPGQGLRLIYYSQIVNDFQKGDIAEGYSVSREKKESFPLTVTSAQKNPTAFYLCASSTGQGVVEQYFGPGTRLTVT.

Ten or more counts support this clonotype. This sequence joins TRBV3-1 and TRBJ1-1; no reliable D call. This CDR3 has 14 amino acids. V lost 3 bases and J 0 bases, leaving 8 bases between the germline ends. Germline lookup yields CDR1 LGHDT and CDR2 YNNKEL (reference sequence). The CDR3: CASSHNPVNTEAFF. The DNA of the CDR3 is TGTGCCAGCAGCCACAATCCGGTGAACACTGAAGCTTTCTTT.

There are a few counts of this clonotype. This sequence joins TRBV7-2 and TRBJ2-7; 9 nucleotides line up with TRBD1. The CDR3 covers 17 residues. The germline CDR1 and CDR2 sequences are SGHTA and FQGNSA. V was clipped by 4 bases and J by 2 bases; unmatched bases: 12. CDR3 protein: CASSSNRGQGKAYEQYF. For the CDR3, the DNA is TGTGCCAGCAGCTCCAACCGCGGACAGGGGAAGGCCTACGAGCAGTACTTC.

This clonotype appeared many times. V gene TRBV29-1 combines with J gene TRBJ2-1, with D unresolved. Looked up from germline, CDR1 is SQVTM and CDR2 is ANQGSEA. V was trimmed by 4 bases and J by 12 bases, leaving 22 bases between them. The CDR3 runs to 14 residues. CDR3 coding DNA: TGCAGCGTTGGTTCGGGTGGAGCCTGGGTTAGGCAGTTCTTC. Translation: CSVGSGGAWVRQFF.

This chain joins TRBV2 and TRBJ2-3; D perhaps matches TRBD1 (5 bases). The CDR3 loop spans 12 amino acids. The ends were cut back, 7 bases at V and 2 bases at J, with 7 bases in the middle. CDR1 and CDR2 from the germline V gene are SNHLY and FYNNEI. In DNA, the CDR3 is TGTGCCAGCATGGACATCACAGATACGCAGTATTTT. Protein product: CASMDITDTQYF.

This clonotype has ten or more counts. The chain's CDR3 is CSVAGLAGPSSYNEQFF. DNA for the CDR3: TGCAGCGTTGCGGGACTAGCTGGACCCAGCTCCTACAATGAGCAGTTCTTC. V and J are TRBV29-1 and TRBJ2-1; TRBD2 matches at 9 bases. The CDR3 extends over 17 amino acids. Germline CDR1 reads SQVTM; CDR2 reads ANQGSEA. J was trimmed by 0 bases and V by 4 bases; bases with no gene match: 10.

This clonotype was recorded many times. This rearrangement joins TRBV12-3 or TRBV12-4 to TRBJ2-7; possibly TRBD2 for D (5 bases). This CDR3 is 16 amino acids long. Deletions cut 4 bases from V and 0 bases from J, with 16 bases between. The CDR3: CASSSAGASNSYEQYF. The CDR3 DNA reads TGTGCCAGCAGTTCCGCCGGAGCTAGCAACTCCTACGAGCAGTACTTC.

This clonotype has ten or more counts. This chain connects TRBV4-3 to TRBJ1-1, with 12 bases identical to TRBD1. The germline gives CDR1 LGHNA, CDR2 YSLEER. V lost 3 bases, J lost 7 bases, and 3 bases stayed unmatched. This CDR3 is 14 amino acids long. CDR3 nucleotide sequence: TGCGCCAGCAGCCACGGGACAGGGGGCTTTGAAGCTTTCTTT. Translated, it gives CASSHGTGGFEAFF.